This T cell receptor beta chain was captured in a study of shared clonotypes between healthy human individuals. Study-level information: A few men and a couple of women, aged 18 to 49, were donors.

To note about this clone: The antigen remains undetermined.

Findings and caveats of the study: At large depth, rarefaction still showed sorted-subset sequencing to be incomplete.

The assay was carried out at the deep level. Clones were read by immunoSEQ multiplex PCR, and TCRdb kept only the in-frame ones, dropping some. This sample has approximately 2.3 million clones; 85% to 95% occur once, and the top ten carry 0.39%. Germline V gene data show CDR1 as GTSNPN and CDR2 as SVGIG (reference sequence). This CDR3 region has 10 residues. Trimming shortened V by 5 bases and J by 5 bases, and 5 bases separated the two germline ends. Sequencing used naive CD4+ T cells from PBMCs. The subset here: CD45RA+ positively selected. The TCR sequence derives from a man aged 18 to 29 in good health. Some clones in this sample may be carry-over from other donors' samples. J is TRBJ2-3 and V is TRBV30; no clear D gene. This CDR3 reads CAWEKDTQYF. Here the CDR3 DNA reads TGTGCCTGGGAAAAAGATACGCAGTATTTT.